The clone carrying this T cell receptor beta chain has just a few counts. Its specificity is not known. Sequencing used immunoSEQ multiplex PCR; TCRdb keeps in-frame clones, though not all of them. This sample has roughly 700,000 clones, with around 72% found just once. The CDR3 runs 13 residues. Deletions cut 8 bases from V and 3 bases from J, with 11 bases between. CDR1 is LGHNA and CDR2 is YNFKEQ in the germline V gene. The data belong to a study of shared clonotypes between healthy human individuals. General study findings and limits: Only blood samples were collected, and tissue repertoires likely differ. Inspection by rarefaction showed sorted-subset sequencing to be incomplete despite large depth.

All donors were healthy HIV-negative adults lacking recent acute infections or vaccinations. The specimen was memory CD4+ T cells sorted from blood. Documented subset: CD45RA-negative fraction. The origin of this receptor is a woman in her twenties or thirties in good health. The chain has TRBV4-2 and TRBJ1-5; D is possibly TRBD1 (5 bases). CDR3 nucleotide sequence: TGTGCCAGCGGAACAGGTCCCAATCAGCCCCAGCATTTT. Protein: CASGTGPNQPQHF.